Listed below are T cell receptor beta chains from one sample, sequenced in a study of cytomegalovirus exposure and HLA in healthy donors. Profiling relied on immunoSEQ multiplex PCR, and the TCRdb table lists in-frame clones only, not all of them. The sample contains around 94,000 clones, roughly 95% of which appear only once. Sample: PBMCs. The receptor set was obtained from a woman aged 18-29 years in good health and CMV-seronegative. CDR3s include the opening cysteine and the closing phenylalanine or tryptophan. D genes are given only for firm matches. The size field is filled for only some rows; it gives once, few, many or a size class.

TRBJ2-7 NA NA TRBV29-1 TGCAGCGTTGAGGAGGCCTCAAAATCCTACGAGCAGTACTTC CSVEEASKSYEQYF
TRBJ1-4 NA NA TRBV10-2 TGCGCCAGTGCTCGAGGGCCAACTAATGAAAAACTGTTTTTT CASARGPTNEKLFF
TRBJ2-7 NA TRBD2 TRBV7-6 TGTGCCAGCAGCCCGAACTGGGGGGGGAAGTACTTC CASSPNWGGKYF
TRBJ1-2 NA TRBD1 TRBV2 TGTGCCAGCTTACCGGGACAGAGTCGTGTCGGCTACACCTTC CASLPGQSRVGYTF
TRBJ1-6 NA NA TRBV4-1 TGCGCCAGCAGCCAAGAGGGGGGACTTTACCTCCACTTT CASSQEGGLYLHF
TRBJ2-7 NA TRBD1 TRBV6-5 TGTGCCAGCAGTTACTCGGGACAGGGGACCGAGCAGTACTTC CASSYSGQGTEQYF
TRBJ2-1 NA NA TRBV19 TGTGCCAGTAGTATCAACAATGAGCAGTTCTTC CASSINNEQFF
TRBJ2-3 NA TRBD2 TRBV5-4 TGTGCCAGCAGCTTGGTTGGCGGGGGGGCCGTCAAAGATACGCAGTATTTT CASSLVGGGAVKDTQYF
TRBJ2-5 NA NA TRBV5-1 TGCGCCAGCAGCTTGGAGATTAGCCAGGAGACCCAGTACTTC CASSLEISQETQYF
TRBJ2-3 NA NA TRBV5-1 TGCGCCAGCAGCGCTCAGATGGGGGGAGATACGCAGTATTTT CASSAQMGGDTQYF
TRBJ1-2 NA TRBD1 TRBV30 TGTGCCTGGAGTGTACTCTCCAGGGGGTCCTTCTATGGCTACACCTTC CAWSVLSRGSFYGYTF
TRBJ2-1 NA TRBD2 TRBV2 TGTGCCAGCAGGGAAAAGATTCGGACTAGCGGGTTAGAAAATGAGCAGTTCTTC CASREKIRTSGLENEQFF
TRBJ1-6 NA NA TRBV7-3 TGTGCCAGCAGCTTGGGGCCCAGTAATTCACCCCTCCACTTT CASSLGPSNSPLHF
TRBJ2-2 NA NA TRBV7-3 TGTGCCAGCAGCGTCCAACAGGGCGCAAAGCTGTTTTTT CASSVQQGAKLFF
TRBJ2-1 NA NA TRBV7-2 TGTGCCAGCAGAGTCACGAGGGGGACTAACCGTAATGAGCAGTTCTTC CASRVTRGTNRNEQFF
TRBJ2-1 NA TRBD1 TRBV27 TGTGCCAGCAGCCCAGGGACAGGTGCTTACAATGAGCAGTTCTTC CASSPGTGAYNEQFF
TRBJ1-4 NA TRBD1 TRBV6-5 TGTGCCAGCAGGAGGGGGACAGCAGGAAAACTGTTTTTT CASRRGTAGKLFF
TRBJ1-5 NA NA TRBV5-1 TGCGCCAGCAGCTTGGGTAACCCGGGACAGCCCCAGCATTTT CASSLGNPGQPQHF
TRBJ2-7 NA TRBD2 TRBV5-1 TGCGCCAGCAGCTTGGATCTAGCGGCTTCCTACGAGCAGTACTTC CASSLDLAASYEQYF
TRBJ1-1 NA TRBD1 TRBV28 TGTGCCAGCAGTTGGGGGACAGGGACACGGACTGAAGCTTTCTTT CASSWGTGTRTEAFF
TRBJ2-7 NA NA TRBV5-5 TGTGCCAGCAGCTTGAGTTTGTCCGCTTTAGTCGAGCAGTACTTC CASSLSLSALVEQYF
TRBJ2-3 NA TRBD1 TRBV19 TGTGCCAGTAGTTCGGGACAGGGGACGCAGTATTTT CASSSGQGTQYF
TRBJ2-3 NA NA TRBV10-2 TGCGCCAGCAGTGAGCGGAGTAGCAGAGATACGCAGTATTTT CASSERSSRDTQYF
TRBJ1-1 NA NA TRBV7-8 TGTGCCAGCAGCTTAGACAGGGACACTGAAGCTTTCTTT CASSLDRDTEAFF
TRBJ2-2 once NA TRBV4-2 TGTGCCAGCAGCCAAGATTCTAATCGGGAAAGGGCCGGGGAGCTGTTTTTT CASSQDSNRERAGELFF
TRBJ2-5 NA TRBD1 TRBV15 TGTGCCACCACCCAGGGACAGGGGAATCAAGAGACCCAGTACTTC CATTQGQGNQETQYF
TRBJ2-2 NA TRBD1 TRBV6-1 TGTGCCAGCACCTTGACAGGGGCCGTCACCGGGGAGCTGTTTTTT CASTLTGAVTGELFF
TRBJ1-2 NA NA TRBV6-5 TGTGCCAGCAGCCCACAGGGACGGCTAGAGCTTGGCTACACCTTC CASSPQGRLELGYTF
TRBJ1-1 NA NA TRBV6-6 TGTGCCAGCAGTTACCCCCCCGGCAGGGGAGAAACTGAAGCTTTCTTT CASSYPPGRGETEAFF
TRBJ1-2 once NA TRBV12-5 TGTGCTAGTGGTGGACCGGGGGACCCATCCTATGGCTACACCTTC CASGGPGDPSYGYTF
TRBJ2-1 NA NA TRBV2 TGTGCCAGCAGCTACTGGGTAGCTGGCGAGGGTATACAGAATGAGCAGTTCTTC CASSYWVAGEGIQNEQFF
TRBJ1-2 NA TRBD1 TRBV5-4 TGTGCCAGCAGCTTGTGGGACAGGGGCTATGGCTACACCTTC CASSLWDRGYGYTF
TRBJ2-3 NA NA TRBV4-1 TGCGCCAGCAGGGACGGGGGAAGGGATACGCAGTATTTT CASRDGGRDTQYF
TRBJ1-1 NA NA TRBV19 TGTGCCAGTGCGGGGGGGAACACTGAAGCTTTCTTT CASAGGNTEAFF
TRBJ2-1 NA NA TRBV6-4 TGTGCCAGCAGTGACTCCTTATTCAATGAGCAGTTCTTC CASSDSLFNEQFF
TRBJ2-5 NA NA TRBV5-1 TGCGCCAGCAGCTTGGTCGGGGAAAAAGAGACCCAGTACTTC CASSLVGEKETQYF
TRBJ2-5 NA NA TRBV5-8 TGTGCCAGCAGCTCATTAGAGACCCAGTACTTC CASSSLETQYF
TRBJ1-1 NA NA TRBV6-1 TGTGCCAGCACTCCTCTAGTGAACACTGAAGCTTTCTTT CASTPLVNTEAFF
TRBJ1-4 NA NA TRBV7-9 TGTGCCAGCAGCTTATACAGGGACAATGAAAAACTGTTTTTT CASSLYRDNEKLFF
TRBJ2-3 NA TRBD2 TRBV7-9 TGTGCCAGCGGGGGGGGCACAGATACGCAGTATTTT CASGGGTDTQYF